These T cell receptor beta chains were read from a single sample in a study of OX40 agonist ivuxolimab in advanced cancers. Sequenced by immunoSEQ multiplex PCR; TCRdb stores in-frame clones only, minus some. The table has some 74,000 clones, 88% seen once; the top ten hold roughly 0.89%. Specimen: CD4+ or CD8+ T cells sorted from blood, collected in a trial of the OX40 agonist ivuxolimab. The origin of the receptors is an adult with an advanced solid tumor such as melanoma, head and neck, liver or kidney cancer. The CDR3 runs from the conserved cysteine through the conserved F or W. Each record gives: CDR3 protein, CDR3 length, clone size, J gene, V gene. Not every row has a clone size; where given, it reads once, few, many or a size class.

CDR3 protein: CASSEAGTGIIQYF; CDR3 length: 14; clone size: .; J gene: TRBJ2-4; V gene: TRBV6-1
CDR3 protein: CASSLAGAQWNEQYF; CDR3 length: 15; clone size: .; J gene: TRBJ2-7; V gene: TRBV5-4
CDR3 protein: CASRRGDKNQPQHF; CDR3 length: 14; clone size: .; J gene: TRBJ1-5; V gene: TRBV6-5
CDR3 protein: CASSLAEGTEAFF; CDR3 length: 13; clone size: .; J gene: TRBJ1-1; V gene: TRBV5-1
CDR3 protein: CASRARGGLAVGNEQFF; CDR3 length: 17; clone size: .; J gene: TRBJ2-1; V gene: TRBV19
CDR3 protein: CASSSRRGANVLTF; CDR3 length: 14; clone size: .; J gene: TRBJ2-6; V gene: TRBV7-9
CDR3 protein: CAISQGGSSYEQYF; CDR3 length: 14; clone size: .; J gene: TRBJ2-7; V gene: TRBV10-3
CDR3 protein: CASGLDRNTEAFF; CDR3 length: 13; clone size: few; J gene: TRBJ1-1; V gene: TRBV12-5
CDR3 protein: CASSLGRDRDTGELFF; CDR3 length: 16; clone size: few; J gene: TRBJ2-2; V gene: TRBV28
CDR3 protein: CASSLTGLSEDEQFF; CDR3 length: 15; clone size: .; J gene: TRBJ2-1; V gene: TRBV7-3
CDR3 protein: CASSLGAIQETQYF; CDR3 length: 14; clone size: .; J gene: TRBJ2-5; V gene: TRBV5-1
CDR3 protein: CASSRGGAASTDTQYF; CDR3 length: 16; clone size: .; J gene: TRBJ2-3; V gene: TRBV18
CDR3 protein: CATRVFGQGERAEAFF; CDR3 length: 16; clone size: once; J gene: TRBJ1-1; V gene: TRBV10-3
CDR3 protein: CASSILGGNKGANVLTF; CDR3 length: 17; clone size: .; J gene: TRBJ2-6; V gene: TRBV19
CDR3 protein: CATSRDGTVRREQYF; CDR3 length: 15; clone size: few; J gene: TRBJ2-7; V gene: TRBV15
CDR3 protein: CASSFLYRGTGELFF; CDR3 length: 15; clone size: .; J gene: TRBJ2-2; V gene: TRBV7-9
CDR3 protein: CASRTSGLAKNIQYF; CDR3 length: 15; clone size: .; J gene: TRBJ2-4; V gene: TRBV19
CDR3 protein: CASKGTGAYEQYF; CDR3 length: 13; clone size: .; J gene: .; V gene: TRBV6-5
CDR3 protein: CASSFRQGGGYGYTF; CDR3 length: 15; clone size: .; J gene: TRBJ1-2; V gene: TRBV27
CDR3 protein: CASSLGGSSYEQYF; CDR3 length: 14; clone size: .; J gene: TRBJ2-7; V gene: TRBV5-1
CDR3 protein: CASTIRTDYQPQHF; CDR3 length: 14; clone size: .; J gene: TRBJ1-5; V gene: TRBV28
CDR3 protein: CASSGPGQGKNTQYF; CDR3 length: 15; clone size: .; J gene: TRBJ2-3; V gene: TRBV11-2
CDR3 protein: CASIILRFRDTQYF; CDR3 length: 14; clone size: .; J gene: TRBJ2-3; V gene: TRBV2
CDR3 protein: CASSQGTSGSPGQYF; CDR3 length: 15; clone size: .; J gene: TRBJ2-7; V gene: TRBV11-3
CDR3 protein: CASSADQTREQFF; CDR3 length: 13; clone size: once; J gene: TRBJ2-1; V gene: TRBV7-3
CDR3 protein: CASSKGGRRGRGESYGYTF; CDR3 length: 19; clone size: .; J gene: TRBJ1-2; V gene: TRBV21-1
CDR3 protein: CAISADLGYTF; CDR3 length: 11; clone size: .; J gene: TRBJ1-2; V gene: TRBV10-3
CDR3 protein: CASSLDKIYGYTF; CDR3 length: 13; clone size: .; J gene: TRBJ1-2; V gene: TRBV13
CDR3 protein: CASSPPGGLAETQYF; CDR3 length: 15; clone size: once; J gene: TRBJ2-5; V gene: TRBV5-6
CDR3 protein: CASSFLAGSYEQYF; CDR3 length: 14; clone size: .; J gene: TRBJ2-7; V gene: TRBV7-2
CDR3 protein: CASSSQQGYTEAFF; CDR3 length: 14; clone size: .; J gene: TRBJ1-1; V gene: TRBV11-2
CDR3 protein: CASSLQRGPETQYF; CDR3 length: 14; clone size: .; J gene: TRBJ2-5; V gene: TRBV7-2
CDR3 protein: CASRRTSFSTDTQYF; CDR3 length: 15; clone size: .; J gene: TRBJ2-3; V gene: TRBV2
CDR3 protein: CASSLLLSSRNTIYF; CDR3 length: 15; clone size: .; J gene: TRBJ1-3; V gene: TRBV5-8
CDR3 protein: CASSFGRGIAGNNEQFF; CDR3 length: 17; clone size: .; J gene: TRBJ2-1; V gene: TRBV5-1
CDR3 protein: CASRRGQGSSPTTLNEQFF; CDR3 length: 19; clone size: .; J gene: TRBJ2-1; V gene: TRBV5-1
CDR3 protein: CASSSTDTFYGYTF; CDR3 length: 14; clone size: .; J gene: TRBJ1-2; V gene: TRBV28
CDR3 protein: CASSMSGGTDTQYF; CDR3 length: 14; clone size: .; J gene: TRBJ2-3; V gene: TRBV19
CDR3 protein: CASSLSGISSYEQYF; CDR3 length: 15; clone size: .; J gene: TRBJ2-7; V gene: TRBV7-9
CDR3 protein: CASSSFRGSSSEQYF; CDR3 length: 15; clone size: .; J gene: TRBJ2-7; V gene: TRBV19
CDR3 protein: CASSWGRPNTGELFF; CDR3 length: 15; clone size: .; J gene: TRBJ2-2; V gene: TRBV6-5
CDR3 protein: CASSARTGGEQPQHF; CDR3 length: 15; clone size: .; J gene: TRBJ1-5; V gene: TRBV5-1
CDR3 protein: CAHGGGQKSTDTQYF; CDR3 length: 15; clone size: .; J gene: TRBJ2-3; V gene: TRBV27
CDR3 protein: CASSLAPTGVGNYGYTF; CDR3 length: 17; clone size: .; J gene: TRBJ1-2; V gene: TRBV5-1